The clone carrying this TCR beta chain appeared a few times. What it binds is unknown. The sample is drawn from a study of cytomegalovirus exposure and HLA in healthy donors. Broader study findings: Sequencing probably produced one cluster of sequence variants that were highly shared. According to an earlier analysis, most TCR beta V segments yielded productive rearrangements about 87% or about 30% of the time.

Trimming stripped 0 bases from V and 6 bases from J, with 9 bases between. This CDR3 has 15 amino acids. Germline V gene lookup returns CDR1 MNHEY and CDR2 SVGAGI. Use of 60 Vbeta and 13 Jbeta primers characterized the PCR. Here immunoSEQ multiplex PCR was the method, and the copy in TCRdb shows in-frame clones only, minus some. The data show under 200,000 clones, with about 77% seen just once and roughly 7.3% held by the top ten. The genes are TRBV6-5 and TRBJ2-6; D gene uncertain. The receptor's source is a male donor in good health and CMV-seropositive. The specimen sequenced was PBMCs. CDR3 DNA sequence: TGTGCCAGCAGTTACTCAGGAAGCGTGGCCAACGTCCTGACTTTC. It yields the protein CASSYSGSVANVLTF.